One T cell receptor beta chain is described in this entry. CDR3 length: 15 residues. Trimming shortened V by 0 bases and J by 3 bases, and 9 bases separated the two germline ends. Per germline, CDR1 SGHNT and CDR2 YYREEE (reference sequence). This sample was taken from a study of blood T cell repertoires in COVID-19. Study in general: Donors in the United States, Italy and Spain gave samples during acute or convalescent COVID-19. Sample material is recorded as cDNA or gDNA derived from T cells, B-cell-depleted T cells, or PBMCs.

Original analysis: For nucleated cells, counts were estimated from reference gene primer amplification. Assay: immunoSEQ multiplex PCR; the TCRdb copy retains only in-frame clones and omits some. D and trimming come from the DNA, and the V and J calls and clone size come from that table. The sample lists roughly 190,000 clones, 85% to 90% seen once, with 3.5% to 4.5% in the top ten. The sequencing input was peripheral blood. The chain employs TRBV5-4 and TRBJ1-4; D is undetermined. This TCR came from a human donor in a cohort sampled during active COVID-19. CDR3 coding DNA: TGTGCCAGCAGCTTGGCTGGCCCAGCTAATGAAAAACTGTTTTTT. Amino acids: CASSLAGPANEKLFF. The full variable domain, rest sourced from reference TRBV5-4 and TRBJ1-4, is ETGVTQSPTHLIKTRGQQVTLRCSSQSGHNTVSWYQQALGQGPQFIFQYYREEENGRGNFPPRFSGLQFPNYSSELNVNALELDDSALYLCASSLAGPANEKLFFGSGTQLSVL.